Each of the 22 T cell receptor beta chains below was sequenced from the same sample in a study of T cell responses to AZD1222 COVID-19 vaccine. Only in-frame clones appear in the TCRdb table, and some are missing; sequencing was by immunoSEQ multiplex PCR. The sample gives some 200,000 clones, 85% to 90% of which show up once; 5% to 7% is in the top ten. This sample comprised peripheral blood, obtained on day 0 of AZD1222 vaccination. Receptor source: an adult in good health.

The gene calls are TRBV5-1 and TRBJ1-2, with D unclear. Germline V lookup: CDR1 SGHRS, CDR2 YFSETQ. V was cut by 4 bases and J by 5 bases, with 12 bases left in between. The CDR3 runs to 13 residues. The CDR3 sequence is CASSPTTVYGYTF. In DNA, the CDR3 is TGCGCCAGCAGCCCTACGACCGTTTATGGCTACACCTTC.

This clone was found a few times. The CDR3 nucleotides are TGCGCCAGTAAGGAGGGGAGGGCCGGCTCCGGGGAGCTGTTTTTT. It translates to CASKEGRAGSGELFF. The chain employs TRBV4-3 and TRBJ2-2; TRBD2 agrees at 7 bases. With 9 bases clipped from V and 6 bases from J, the junction kept 13 bases outside the gene matches. The CDR3 runs to 15 residues. Per germline, CDR1 LGHNA and CDR2 YSLEER.

The chain employs TRBV10-3 and TRBJ2-5; no clear D gene. V was pared by 0 bases and J by 3 bases, with 5 bases between. The CDR3 covers 13 residues. CDR1 and CDR2 from the germline V gene are ENHRY and SYGVKD. The CDR3 protein is CAISESVEETQYF. In nucleotides, the CDR3 is TGTGCCATCAGTGAGTCGGTAGAAGAGACCCAGTACTTC.

This sequence joins TRBV6-5 and TRBJ1-5; no clear D gene. Looked up from germline, CDR1 is MNHEY and CDR2 is SVGAGI. The CDR3 contains 15 residues. Trimming removed 6 bases at V and 1 base at J, with 13 bases between. The DNA of the CDR3 is TGTGCCAGCAGAGTCGTAGAGACCAGCAATCAGCCCCAGCATTTT. It specifies CASRVVETSNQPQHF.

The genes are TRBV5-6 and TRBJ1-2; D is unclear. The CDR3 is made up of 14 amino acids. Deletions cut 0 bases from V and 5 bases from J, with 11 bases between. Germline CDR1 SGHDT, CDR2 YYEEEE. DNA of the CDR3: TGTGCCAGCAGCTTGGGTAGGGAGGGATATGGCTACACCTTC. Its protein is CASSLGREGYGYTF.

V gene TRBV5-6 combines with J gene TRBJ2-5; 8 positions agree with TRBD2. V gave up 4 bases and J gave up 2 bases; unmatched junction bases: 7. The CDR3 extends over 15 amino acids. Germline values: CDR1 SGHDT, CDR2 YYEEEE. CDR3 residues: CASSPGTRGQETQYF. In nucleotides, the CDR3 is TGTGCCAGCAGCCCCGGGACTAGAGGGCAAGAGACCCAGTACTTC.

In its sample, this clone was seen once. The chain employs TRBV19 and TRBJ2-1; 8 nucleotides agree with TRBD2. The trim removed 6 bases at V and 7 bases at J, leaving 14 bases unmatched. The CDR3 totals 16 residues. Germline CDR1 reads LNHDA; CDR2 reads SQIVND (reference sequence). DNA for the CDR3: TGTGCCAGTAGGCCTCAAGCGGGAGATGACTTAAATGAGCAGTTCTTC. It encodes CASRPQAGDDLNEQFF.

V gene TRBV5-5 combines with J gene TRBJ1-5, with no clear D. This CDR3 has 13 amino acids. The V end lost 2 bases, the J end lost 3 bases, and 6 bases lay between the germline ends. From germline, CDR1 is SGHKS and CDR2 YYEKEE (reference sequence). The CDR3 loop reads CASSFGSNQPQHF. The CDR3 DNA follows: TGTGCCAGCAGCTTCGGCTCCAATCAGCCCCAGCATTTT.

This chain links TRBV7-2 with TRBJ1-3; D remains ambiguous. The germline CDR1 and CDR2 sequences are SGHTA and FQGNSA. The CDR3 extends over 13 amino acids. Deletions cut 10 bases from V and 0 bases from J, with 10 bases between. The CDR3 is CATPGNSGNTIYF. In nucleotides, the CDR3 is TGTGCCACCCCCGGGAACTCTGGAAACACCATATATTTT.

This clone was observed once. The V and J genes are TRBV11-2 and TRBJ1-2, with TRBD1 matching over 9 bases. CDR1 and CDR2 (germline): SGHAT, FQNNGV. Unmatched junction bases numbered 3, after V lost 6 bases and J lost 4 bases. The CDR3 consists of 13 residues. The CDR3 coding sequence is TGTGCCAGCAGGGGACAGGGCGGCTATGGCTACACCTTC. Translated: CASRGQGGYGYTF.

The CDR3 loop is CSVSPVLNYGYTF. The CDR3 nucleotides read TGCAGCGTTTCGCCAGTACTCAACTATGGCTACACCTTC. The V and J genes are TRBV29-1 and TRBJ1-2, with D uncertain. This CDR3 spans 13 amino acids. V was shortened by 5 bases and J by 2 bases, with 12 bases between the two germline ends. CDR1 is SQVTM, CDR2 ANQGSEA, per germline.

This clone was detected only once. The V call is TRBV6-5, the J call TRBJ1-1; TRBD1 matches 7 bases. The CDR3 is 16 residues long. The germline V gene encodes CDR1 MNHEY and CDR2 SVGAGI. Trimming at V came to 1 base and at J to 4 bases, leaving 9 bases not matched to a gene. The CDR3 sequence: CASSYLGQAGVTEAFF. As DNA, the CDR3 is TGTGCCAGCAGTTACTTAGGACAGGCTGGGGTCACTGAAGCTTTCTTT.

This clone appeared a single time. V usage is TRBV6-4 and J usage is TRBJ2-1, with 12 bases fitting TRBD2. The CDR3 covers 16 residues. Per the germline V gene, CDR1 is MRHNA and CDR2 is SNTAGT. The V segment lost 6 bases and the J segment 8 bases; nucleotides outside the gene matches: 11. CDR3: CASSASLAGGPYEQFF. As DNA, the CDR3 is TGTGCCAGCAGCGCCTCTCTAGCGGGGGGGCCATATGAGCAGTTCTTC.

This clone was counted once. J is TRBJ2-6 and V is TRBV28, with TRBD1 matching over 9 bases. This CDR3 comprises 18 residues. The V gene end was trimmed by 2 bases and the J gene end by 1 base; junction bases not matched to a gene: 6. From germline, CDR1 is MDHEN and CDR2 SYDVKM. This chain's CDR3 is CASSLRTGARSGANVLTF. CDR3 sequence (DNA): TGTGCCAGCAGTTTACGGACAGGGGCAAGGTCTGGGGCCAACGTCCTGACTTTC.

J is TRBJ1-4 and V is TRBV25-1; no clear D gene. V dropped 0 bases and J dropped 0 bases, with 8 bases sitting between them. There are 16 residues in the CDR3. The V gene's germline CDR1 is MGHDK and CDR2 SYGVNS. CDR3 nucleotides: TGTGCCAGCAGTGAATATAACGGCGCAACTAATGAAAAACTGTTTTTT. Protein product: CASSEYNGATNEKLFF.

This chain connects TRBV2 to TRBJ2-3, with D hard to call. V shed 4 bases and J shed 3 bases, with 5 bases lying between them. Germline-derived CDR1 and CDR2 are SNHLY and FYNNEI. The CDR3 is made up of 12 amino acids. CDR3: CASSVGTDTQYF. CDR3 nucleotides: TGTGCCAGCAGTGTTGGAACAGATACGCAGTATTTT.

This clone was seen just once. The chain joins TRBV28 to TRBJ1-6, with 8 bases fitting TRBD1. Germline V gene lookup returns CDR1 MDHEN and CDR2 SYDVKM. The CDR3 extends over 16 amino acids. Trimming took 3 bases from V and 9 from J; bases not matched to a gene: 10. CDR3 residues: CASSFSGQARSSPLHF. CDR3 coding DNA: TGTGCCAGCAGTTTCTCGGGACAGGCCCGAAGTTCACCCCTCCACTTT.

The chain employs TRBV4-1 and TRBJ1-3; D might be TRBD1 (6 bases). V was clipped by 5 bases and J by 2 bases, with 13 bases between them. The germline CDR1 and CDR2 sequences are MGHRA and YSYEKL. The CDR3 consists of 15 residues. In DNA form, the CDR3 reads TGCGCCAGCAGCGTTTGGGGGCAAGCTGGAAACACCATATATTTT. The encoded protein is CASSVWGQAGNTIYF.

The CDR3 here is CASSHRQPNTIYF. The CDR3 DNA sequence: TGTGCCAGCAGCCACCGACAGCCCAACACCATATATTTT. The chain couples TRBV7-9 to TRBJ1-3, with D possibly matching TRBD1 (5 bases). Germline V lookup: CDR1 SEHNR, CDR2 FQNEAQ (reference sequence). The V end lost 5 bases, the J end lost 7 bases, and 12 bases lay between the germline ends. The CDR3 loop spans 13 amino acids.

V gene TRBV18 combines with J gene TRBJ2-1; 11 bases align to TRBD2. The V gene's germline CDR1 is KGHSH and CDR2 LQKENI. The CDR3 is made up of 17 amino acids. Germline trimming cut 4 bases from V and 3 bases from J; bases unmatched to any gene: 8. For the CDR3, the DNA is TGTGCCAGCTCACGGACGACTAGCGGGGCCAACTACAATGAGCAGTTCTTC. Amino acids: CASSRTTSGANYNEQFF.

The rearrangement joins TRBV4-2 to TRBJ2-7; 10 bases align to TRBD1. V trimming: 1 base; J trimming: 3 bases; junction bases outside the gene matches: 9. CDR1 and CDR2 (germline): LGHNA, YNFKEQ. The CDR3 runs 17 residues. The CDR3 region is CASSQGTGTGDFYEQYF. In nucleotides, the CDR3 is TGTGCCAGCAGCCAAGGTACCGGGACAGGGGATTTCTACGAGCAGTACTTC.

The J gene is TRBJ2-2, the V gene TRBV9; no definite D call. V was clipped by 4 bases and J by 2 bases, with 18 bases between them. Germline V gives CDR1 SGDLS, CDR2 YYNGEE. This CDR3 comprises 17 residues. CDR3 region: CASSPAKELTNTGELFF. The DNA of the CDR3 is TGTGCCAGCAGCCCCGCAAAGGAACTAACTAACACCGGGGAGCTGTTTTTT.